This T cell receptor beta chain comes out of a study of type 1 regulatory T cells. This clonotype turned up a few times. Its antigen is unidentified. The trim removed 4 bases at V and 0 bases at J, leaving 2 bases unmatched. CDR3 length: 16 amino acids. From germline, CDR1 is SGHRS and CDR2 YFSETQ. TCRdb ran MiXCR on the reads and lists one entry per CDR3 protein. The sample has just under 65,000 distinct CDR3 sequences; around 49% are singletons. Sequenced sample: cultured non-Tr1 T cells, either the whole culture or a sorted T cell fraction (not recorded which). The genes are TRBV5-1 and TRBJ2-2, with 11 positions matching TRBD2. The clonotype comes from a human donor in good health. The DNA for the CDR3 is TGCGCCAGCAGCGTTAGCGGGGGGGCGAACACCGGGGAGCTGTTTTTT. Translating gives CASSVSGGANTGELFF. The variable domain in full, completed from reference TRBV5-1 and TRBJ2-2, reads KAGVTQTPRYLIKTRGQQVTLSCSPISGHRSVSWYQQTPGQGLQFLFEYFSETQRNKGNFPGRFSGRQFSNSRSEMNVSTLELGDSALYLCASSVSGGANTGELFFGEGSRLTVL.